This T cell receptor (beta chain) came from a study of OX40 agonist ivuxolimab in advanced cancers. Whole-study context: Six ivuxolimab dose levels, 0.01 to 10 mg/kg, were given intravenously every 2 weeks.

Libraries were prepared by immunoSEQ multiplex PCR; TCRdb keeps only in-frame clonotypes and omits some of them. This table holds 68,000 or so clones, roughly 85% found once. The germline V gene encodes CDR1 SGHTS and CDR2 YDEGEE. V shed 0 bases and J shed 2 bases, with 12 bases lying between them. This CDR3 comprises 16 residues. About this clone itself: As yet, its antigen is unknown.

Study observations and caveats: Low normalized T-cell clonal expansion was also seen in some nonresponders. Doses of 0.1 to 3.0 mg/kg were accompanied by clonal expansion of CD4+ and CD8+ blood T cells by week 6. There were, on average, more expanded clones in CD8+ T cells than in CD4+.

The V and J genes are TRBV5-8 and TRBJ1-5, with D hard to call. The source of this sequence is an adult with an advanced solid tumor such as melanoma, head and neck, liver or kidney cancer. This specimen was CD4+ or CD8+ T cells sorted from blood, taken in a trial of the OX40 agonist ivuxolimab. The CDR3 region is CASSLERAIGNQPQHF. In nucleotides, the CDR3 is TGTGCCAGCAGCTTGGAAAGGGCTATCGGCAATCAGCCCCAGCATTTT.